These 18 T cell receptor beta chains originate from one sample sequenced in a study of cytomegalovirus exposure and HLA in healthy donors. Generated by immunoSEQ multiplex PCR, the TCRdb table keeps only in-frame clones and is missing some. The sample contains fewer than 250,000 clones, more than 75% of which appear only once. Sequenced material: PBMCs. The source is a man younger than 35 in good health and CMV-seronegative.

The chain recombines TRBV5-4 with TRBJ2-5; D gene ambiguous. CDR3 length equals 15 residues. The germline CDR1 and CDR2 sequences are SGHNT and YYREEE (reference sequence). Trimming cost V 0 bases and J 0 bases, with 9 bases left between them. This CDR3 reads CASSLAERHQETQYF. The DNA for the CDR3 is TGTGCCAGCAGCTTGGCCGAGAGGCACCAAGAGACCCAGTACTTC.

The rearrangement joins TRBV27 to TRBJ2-3; 8 nucleotides agree with TRBD2. Trimming took 8 bases from V and 0 from J; bases not matched to a gene: 4. CDR1 and CDR2 from the germline V gene are MNHEY and SMNVEV (reference sequence). The CDR3 spans 14 residues. This chain's CDR3 is CASREGGSTDTQYF. The CDR3, as DNA: TGTGCCAGCCGGGAGGGGGGCAGCACAGATACGCAGTATTTT.

This sequence joins TRBV15 and TRBJ2-1; D call uncertain. Germline V gives CDR1 LNHNV, CDR2 YYDKDF (reference sequence). V lost 2 bases and J lost 4, with 12 bases in between. This CDR3 has 15 residues. The CDR3 nucleotides read TGTGCCACCAGCAGACCTCCCGGCGGATACAATGAGCAGTTCTTC. Amino acids: CATSRPPGGYNEQFF.

CDR3 DNA: TGTGCCAGCAGCCAGACTAGCGGGAGCTACGAGCAGTACTTC. Encoded protein: CASSQTSGSYEQYF. The chain carries TRBV9 and TRBJ2-7; 12 bases match TRBD2. The CDR3 is 14 amino acids. Losses at the gene ends were 4 bases for V and 3 bases for J; bases not matched to a gene: 2. CDR1 SGDLS and CDR2 YYNGEE come from the germline V gene.

This clone was seen just once. The CDR3, as DNA: TGCAGCGTTGGGAAGGGGACAGCCGGGGAGCTGTTTTTT. Translating it yields CSVGKGTAGELFF. The chain links TRBV29-1 to TRBJ2-2; 7 bases map to TRBD1. The CDR3 spans 13 residues. From germline, CDR1 is SQVTM and CDR2 ANQGSEA. V dropped 4 bases and J dropped 6; count of bases not matched to a gene: 5.

The CDR3 DNA sequence: TGTGCCATCAGTGGGCCAACTAGCGAGAGGTCCTACGAGCAGTACTTC. It codes for CAISGPTSERSYEQYF. The gene calls are TRBV10-3 and TRBJ2-7, with TRBD2 matching over 7 bases. CDR3 length: 16 amino acids. The ends lost 4 bases at V and 1 base at J; junction bases unmatched: 10. Germline assignment: CDR1 ENHRY and CDR2 SYGVKD.

This sequence joins TRBV7-2 and TRBJ2-5; perhaps TRBD2 as D (6 bases). V lost 10 bases, J lost 6 bases, and 21 bases lay in between. The V gene's germline CDR1 is SGHTA and CDR2 FQGNSA. The CDR3 sequence is 14 residues long. Here the CDR3 reads CATSRNGGFKTQYF. The DNA for the CDR3 is TGTGCCACAAGTCGGAATGGGGGGTTTAAGACCCAGTACTTC.

The count of this clone is one. The chain uses TRBV7-8 and TRBJ2-5, with D possibly matching TRBD2 (6 bases). V lost 5 bases and J 4 bases, leaving 23 bases between the germline ends. Per germline, CDR1 SGHVS and CDR2 FQNEAQ. The CDR3 totals 17 residues. As DNA, the CDR3 is TGTGCCAGCAGCCCCCTTTTTGAGAGGGACTTTCGAGAGACCCAGTACTTC. Translation: CASSPLFERDFRETQYF.

The chain couples TRBV4-1 to TRBJ2-7; 9 bases align to TRBD1. CDR1 MGHRA and CDR2 YSYEKL come from the germline V gene. V lost 1 base, J lost 5 bases, and 6 bases stayed unmatched. The CDR3 runs to 15 residues. Written as DNA, the CDR3 is TGCGCCAGCAGCCAAGTTGGGACAGGGAGGAACGAGCAGTACTTC. Its protein product is CASSQVGTGRNEQYF.

The gene calls are TRBV9 and TRBJ1-6, with D tentatively TRBD1 (5 bases). CDR1 SGDLS and CDR2 YYNGEE come from the germline V gene. The CDR3 is 15 residues long. Trimming removed 0 bases from V and 7 bases from J, with 11 bases in between. CDR3: CASSVEGNPNSPLHF. The CDR3 DNA is TGTGCCAGCAGCGTAGAGGGGAACCCGAATTCACCCCTCCACTTT.

V and J are TRBV7-6 and TRBJ2-7; the D gene is possibly TRBD2 (6 bases). V dropped 8 bases and J dropped 6 bases, with 17 bases sitting between them. CDR3 length: 13 amino acids. Germline V gene data show CDR1 as SGHVS and CDR2 as FNYEAQ. CDR3 DNA sequence: TGTGCCAGCTCGGGGAGGTCCGCCGGCGAGCAGTACTTC. This encodes CASSGRSAGEQYF.

The CDR3 protein is CAISEDGTVSYEQYF. CDR3 nucleotides: TGTGCCATCAGTGAAGACGGGACAGTCTCCTACGAGCAGTACTTC. This chain joins TRBV10-3 and TRBJ2-7; 7 bases align to TRBD1. After removal of 3 bases from V and 0 bases from J, the junction contained 5 bases not matched to a gene. This CDR3 region has 15 residues. Germline V gene data show CDR1 as ENHRY and CDR2 as SYGVKD.

The V call is TRBV28, the J call TRBJ1-2, with 8 bases lining up with TRBD1. CDR1 and CDR2 from the germline V gene are MDHEN and SYDVKM. The CDR3 is made up of 14 amino acids. With V trimmed by 8 bases and J by 7 bases, 12 bases remained unmatched. CDR3: CASLRQGIGSGYTF. The CDR3 DNA follows: TGTGCCAGCTTGCGACAGGGGATAGGAAGTGGCTACACCTTC.

The chain links TRBV4-2 to TRBJ1-3, with D uncertain. The CDR3 loop spans 16 amino acids. With 1 base removed from V and 1 base from J, the gap between germline ends came to 11 bases. The germline CDR1 and CDR2 sequences are LGHNA and YNFKEQ. CDR3 region: CASSQVEGGSGNTIYF. In DNA, the CDR3 is TGTGCCAGCAGCCAAGTGGAGGGCGGATCTGGAAACACCATATATTTT.

The sample holds a few counts of this clone. V and J are TRBV4-2 and TRBJ2-7; TRBD2 matches 8 bases. The CDR3 has 17 amino acids. Trimming took 4 bases from V and 0 from J; bases not matched to a gene: 11. Germline V CDR1 and CDR2: LGHNA, YNFKEQ. In nucleotides, the CDR3 is TGTGCCAGCAGCCCTCGCCTGGGCGGGACTAGCTCCTACGAGCAGTACTTC. As protein: CASSPRLGGTSSYEQYF.

The J gene is TRBJ2-7, the V gene TRBV9, with a possible D match to TRBD2 (5 bases). Germline V gene data show CDR1 as SGDLS and CDR2 as YYNGEE. The CDR3 totals 14 residues. Between the trimmed V and J ends, which lost 4 bases and 1 base, there was a span of 12 bases. The CDR3 region is CASSPSPVSYEQYF. Here the CDR3 DNA reads TGTGCCAGCAGCCCTAGCCCCGTATCCTACGAGCAGTACTTC. The variable domain in full, with the rest retrieved from reference TRBV9 and TRBJ2-7, is DSGVTQTPKHLITATGQRVTLRCSPRSGDLSVYWYQQSLDQGLQFLIQYYNGEERAKGNILERFSAQQFPDLHSELNLSSLELGDSALYFCASSPSPVSYEQYFGPGTRLTVT.

The J gene is TRBJ2-7, the V gene TRBV15; D is unresolved. Trimming took 0 bases from V and 4 from J, leaving 7 bases between them. Germline V gives CDR1 LNHNV, CDR2 YYDKDF (reference sequence). The CDR3 is 13 amino acids. The CDR3 spells CATSRDHSYEQYF. The CDR3 DNA reads TGTGCCACCAGCAGAGATCACAGTTACGAGCAGTACTTC.

This clone was detected only once. This chain uses TRBV4-2 with TRBJ2-5; D is uncertain. The V gene's germline CDR1 is LGHNA and CDR2 YNFKEQ. Between the trimmed V and J ends, which lost 0 bases and 5 bases, there was a span of 4 bases. This CDR3 is 12 amino acids long. CDR3 residues: CASSQEEETQYF. Here the CDR3 DNA reads TGTGCCAGCAGCCAAGAGGAGGAGACCCAGTACTTC.